This T cell receptor beta chain was documented in a study of blood T cell repertoires in COVID-19. Whole-study context: T cells, B-cell-depleted T cells, or PBMCs supplied cDNA or gDNA.

The table came from immunoSEQ multiplex PCR; TCRdb's copy has only in-frame clones and leaves some out. The sample has about 210,000 clones; around 85% are singletons. Trimming shortened V by 2 bases and J by 5 bases, and 13 bases separated the two germline ends. There are 14 residues in the CDR3. CDR1 and CDR2 (germline): SGHNT, YYREEE (reference sequence). The sequenced material came from peripheral blood. V is TRBV5-4 and J is TRBJ1-2, with a weak D call TRBD1 (5 bases). The TCR was taken from a man in his forties or fifties with acute or convalescent COVID-19. The CDR3 DNA sequence: TGTGCCAGCAGCTTAGATTGGGGCTATTATGGCTACACCTTC. Protein sequence: CASSLDWGYYGYTF.